Following are 30 T cell receptor beta chains from one sample sequenced in a study of tumor-infiltrating lymphocytes in primary liver carcinoma. cDNA specific to TCR beta was made from approximately 0.55 ug of total RNA, with a constant-region primer employed for priming. Investigators got TCR beta libraries out of three nested multiplex PCR rounds, done with slightly modified ARM-PCR. The two initial PCR rounds, roughly 9 cycles each, used TRBV1-TRBV30 forward and C-beta reverse primers. TCRdb re-derived calls from the multiplex PCR reads in MiXCR, one entry per CDR3 protein. The sample has approximately 92,000 distinct CDR3 sequences, roughly 69% seen once. Both RNA and DNA were isolated together from around 20-30 mg of bulk tissue that had not been sorted. Sequenced: liver tumor tissue from sampling region 5. The subset is: tumor region T5, tumor centre. These receptors were obtained from a woman aged 55-75 years with primary liver carcinoma and hepatitis B virus infection.

Many counts were recorded for this clonotype. J is TRBJ2-1 and V is TRBV6-6, with 11 bases identical to TRBD2. J was trimmed by 4 bases and V by 7 bases; bases with no gene match: 9. Germline V gene data show CDR1 as MNHNY and CDR2 as SVGAGI (reference sequence). The CDR3 loop spans 16 amino acids. The CDR3 loop reads CASIGMGTSGYNEQFF. As DNA, the CDR3 is TGTGCCAGCATCGGGATGGGGACTAGCGGATACAATGAGCAGTTCTTC.

This chain connects TRBV28 to TRBJ2-7; D call uncertain. This CDR3 is built from 16 residues. Looked up from germline, CDR1 is MDHEN and CDR2 is SYDVKM. Trimming took off 7 bases at V and 4 bases at J, with 23 bases between the two ends. As DNA, the CDR3 is TGTGCCAGCATTTTGATGGCTCCCCCCTTGGGATACGAGCAGTACTTC. Translated, it gives CASILMAPPLGYEQYF. Supplemented by reference TRBV28 and TRBJ2-7, the full variable domain reads DVKVTQSSRYLVKRTGEKVFLECVQDMDHENMFWYRQDPGLGLRLIYFSYDVKMKEKGDIPEGYSVSREKKERFSLILESASTNQTSMYLCASILMAPPLGYEQYFGPGTRLTVT.

Concerning this clonotype itself: One end of the junction does not line up with germline, which may come from a read error. The rearrangement uses TRBV7-8 and TRBJ2-7; 9 nucleotides match TRBD2. The CDR3 is 16 amino acids. Per the germline V gene, CDR1 is SGHVS and CDR2 is FQNEAQ. Here the CDR3 reads CANSSSGLAVYYEQYF. For the CDR3, the DNA is TGTGCCAACAGCTCATCGGGACTAGCCGTATACTACGAGCAGTACTTC.

Concerning this clonotype itself: A much larger clonotype is one base distant, so this may be a read error. The genes are TRBV28 and TRBJ2-3; D is perhaps TRBD2 (6 bases). Germline CDR1 MDHEN, CDR2 SYDVKM. The CDR3 totals 17 residues. V was pared by 5 bases and J by 3 bases, with 21 bases between. The CDR3 loop is CASSGVFTLGGTDTQYF. The CDR3 DNA follows: TGTGCCAGCAGTGGAGTGTTCACACTAGGAGGGACAGATACGCAGTATTTT.

This clonotype was seen many times. The V and J genes are TRBV5-4 and TRBJ2-6; perhaps D is TRBD1 or TRBD2 (6 bases each). The CDR3 runs 16 residues. The germline CDR1 and CDR2 sequences are SGHNT and YYREEE (reference sequence). V shed 4 bases and J shed 4 bases, with 15 bases lying between them. CDR3 sequence reads: CASSDGGGRGANVLTF. The CDR3 DNA is TGTGCCAGCAGCGATGGTGGGGGGCGAGGGGCCAACGTCCTGACTTTC.

V is TRBV10-3 and J is TRBJ2-3, with no clear D. Germline CDR1 is ENHRY and CDR2 is SYGVKD. V was trimmed by 4 bases and J by 1 base, leaving 9 bases between them. The CDR3 length is 14 residues. This CDR3 reads CAISVQAGTDTQYF. Written as DNA, the CDR3 is TGTGCCATCAGTGTCCAAGCTGGCACAGATACGCAGTATTTT.

A word on this clonotype: This may be a read error, as it is one base from a much larger clone. The rearrangement uses TRBV7-9 and TRBJ2-3; no definite D call. Germline V lookup: CDR1 SEHNR, CDR2 FQNEAQ (reference sequence). Trimming removed 1 base at V and 6 bases at J, with 14 bases between. This CDR3 has 15 residues. CDR3 loop: CASSLVLSSRDTQYF. CDR3 nucleotide sequence: TGTGCCAGCAGCTTAGTACTGAGCAGCAGGGATACGCAGTATTTT.

Details on this clonotype: The junction departs from the called germline gene at one end, perhaps through a read error. This rearrangement joins TRBV5-5 to TRBJ2-5, with no clear D. The germline V gene encodes CDR1 SGHKS and CDR2 YYEKEE (reference sequence). This CDR3 has 12 residues. CDR3 sequence (DNA): TGTGCTAGCAGCTTGCAAGTAGAGACCCATTACTTC. Its protein product is CASSLQVETHYF.

The J gene is TRBJ2-5, the V gene TRBV29-1; D is perhaps TRBD1 or TRBD2 (5 bases each). The CDR3 is 13 residues long. Trimming pared 7 bases from V and 4 bases from J, leaving 16 bases between. Germline values: CDR1 SQVTM, CDR2 ANQGSEA. The CDR3 here is CSAGRGAGETQYF. CDR3 sequence (DNA): TGCAGCGCGGGACGAGGGGCTGGAGAGACCCAGTACTTC.

About this clonotype: This is likely a read error, given that the CDR3 carries no conserved phenylalanine or tryptophan at its end. Because the CDR3's place on the DNA is in doubt, the DNA is left out and the CDR3 is given as listed by TCRdb. The chain has TRBV7-9 and TRBJ2-7; no DNA check was done on the table's D call, TRBD2. Germline CDR1 and CDR2: SEHNR and FQNEAQ (reference sequence). With termini counted, the CDR3 has 13 amino acids. The CDR3 sequence: CASSPNLPYELYS.

This chain's CDR3 is CATRTRDGGDTQYF. The CDR3 DNA reads as TGTGCCACCCGAACCCGGGACGGGGGAGATACGCAGTATTTT. V is TRBV19 and J is TRBJ2-3; D may be TRBD2 (6 bases). The CDR3 contains 14 residues. The ends were cut back, 10 bases at V and 5 bases at J, with 19 bases in the middle. Germline V gene data show CDR1 as LNHDA and CDR2 as SQIVND (reference sequence).

For this clonotype: The junction departs from germline at one end; a sequencing error may be responsible. The V and J genes are TRBV5-1 and TRBJ2-1; tentatively, D is TRBD1 (5 bases). The CDR3 totals 13 residues. Germline CDR1 SGHRS, CDR2 YFSETQ. The CDR3 DNA is TGCGCCAGCAGCTTGCTGGCGGACAATGACCAGTTCTTC. It is translated as CASSLLADNDQFF.

This clonotype was seen repeatedly, ten times or more. The J gene is TRBJ2-6, the V gene TRBV6-4, with D perhaps assigned TRBD1 or TRBD2 (6 bases each). The CDR3 runs to 18 residues. Trimming took off 0 bases at V and 0 bases at J, with 12 bases between the two ends. CDR1 is MRHNA, CDR2 SNTAGT, per germline. The CDR3 DNA reads as TGTGCCAGCAGTGACTCGCTTAGGGGGGTCTCTGGGGCCAACGTCCTGACTTTC. Translation: CASSDSLRGVSGANVLTF.

This clonotype was counted ten times or more. The chain is built from TRBV7-8 and TRBJ2-7; D is unresolved. V lost 3 bases to trimming and J lost 6 bases, with 15 bases between them. CDR3 length: 14 amino acids. CDR1 is SGHVS, CDR2 FQNEAQ, per germline. This CDR3 is CASSFPLSYGEQYF. CDR3 DNA: TGTGCCAGCAGCTTCCCACTAAGCTACGGCGAGCAGTACTTC.

This clonotype was recorded many times. This rearrangement joins TRBV5-4 to TRBJ2-4, with TRBD1 matching 7 bases. The CDR3 length is 14 residues. V lost 4 bases to trimming and J lost 5 bases; unmatched junction nucleotides: 6. Germline V gene lookup returns CDR1 SGHNT and CDR2 YYREEE (reference sequence). The CDR3 nucleotides read TGTGCCAGCAGCCCGGGGACAGACCAAAACATTCAGTACTTC. This gives the protein CASSPGTDQNIQYF. Together with reference TRBV5-4 and TRBJ2-4, the CDR3 gives the full variable domain: ETGVTQSPTHLIKTRGQQVTLRCSSQSGHNTVSWYQQALGQGPQFIFQYYREEENGRGNFPPRFSGLQFPNYSSELNVNALELDDSALYLCASSPGTDQNIQYFGAGTRLSVL.

Note on this clonotype: A single base separates this from a much larger clone, so it may be a read error. Because the CDR3's place on the DNA is in doubt, the DNA is left out and the CDR3 is given as listed by TCRdb. The CDR3 loop reads CASSVGVGSGGYNEEFF. V usage is TRBV9 and J usage is TRBJ2-1; TRBD1, the table's D call, was not compared with the DNA. 17 amino acids form the CDR3, both terminal residues included. Germline CDR1 SGDLS, CDR2 YYNGEE.

Of note for this clonotype: The junction does not match germline at one end; this may be a read error. J is TRBJ1-6 and V is TRBV5-4; D not certain. The CDR3 covers 15 residues. Germline CDR1 and CDR2: SGHNT and YYREEE (reference sequence). The CDR3 region has the DNA TGTGTCAGCAGTTTGGGGAACGGGGTGGCGTCACCCCTCCACTTT. Its translation is CVSSLGNGVASPLHF.

On this clonotype itself: One end of the junction is discordant with germline, which a read error may explain. The chain is built from TRBV4-1 and TRBJ2-7; the D gene could be TRBD1 or TRBD2 (5 bases each). CDR1 MGHRA and CDR2 YSYEKL come from the germline V gene. The CDR3 has 13 residues. CDR3 in DNA: TGCTCCAGCAGCCAGCAGGGAGAGTACGAGCAGTACTTC. It specifies CSSSQQGEYEQYF.

Worth noting for this clonotype: One end of the junction is discordant with germline, which a read error may explain. The V gene is TRBV29-1, the J gene TRBJ2-5, with D possibly matching TRBD2 (6 bases). The CDR3 sequence is 13 residues long. Looked up from germline, CDR1 is SQVTM and CDR2 is ANQGSEA. CDR3 in amino acids: CRVDVARRDTQYF. CDR3 in DNA: TGCAGAGTTGATGTAGCCAGGCGGGATACCCAGTACTTC.

The chain uses TRBV11-2 and TRBJ2-7; no firm D call. In germline, CDR1 is SGHAT, CDR2 FQNNGV. The CDR3 has 11 residues. CDR3 DNA: TGTACCAACAGTCTCCAATACGAGCAGTACTTC. This translates into CTNSLQYEQYF.

This clonotype occurred many times. The rearrangement links TRBV29-1 to TRBJ2-5; D may correspond to TRBD1 or TRBD2 (7 bases each). Trimming removed 4 bases at V and 5 bases at J, with 11 bases between. Per germline, CDR1 SQVTM and CDR2 ANQGSEA. The CDR3 totals 12 residues. The CDR3 DNA reads as TGCAGCGTTGGACAGGGAGGGGAGACCCAGTACTTC. Protein: CSVGQGGETQYF.

On this clonotype itself: The germline gene is not matched at one end of the junction; a read error may be the cause. J is TRBJ2-1 and V is TRBV6-2 or TRBV6-3; D is unclear. Germline CDR1 reads MNHEY; CDR2 reads SVGEGT. This CDR3 spans 14 amino acids. The CDR3 sequence is CASSYRGGYNEQLF. The CDR3 region has the DNA TGTGCCAGCAGTTATCGAGGTGGGTACAATGAGCAGCTCTTC.

A note on this clonotype: This is likely a read error, given that the CDR3 carries no conserved phenylalanine or tryptophan at its end. The V gene is TRBV11-2, the J gene TRBJ2-7, with D tentatively TRBD2 (5 bases). The CDR3 consists of 15 residues. Germline CDR1 SGHAT, CDR2 FQNNGV. V was shortened by 4 bases and J by 3 bases, with 16 bases between the two germline ends. The CDR3 spells CASSSPSGGLYEQYL. The CDR3 nucleotides are TGTGCCAGCAGCTCTCCGAGTGGAGGCCTCTACGAGCAGTACCTC.

This clonotype was detected ten times or more. This chain joins TRBV12-3 or TRBV12-4 and TRBJ2-5; D ambiguous. V lost 6 bases, J lost 5 bases, and 13 bases lay in between. This CDR3 is 13 amino acids long. The DNA for the CDR3 is TGTGCCAGCAGCCCACCCCTGGGGGAGACCCAGTACTTC. Its translation: CASSPPLGETQYF.

Concerning this clonotype itself: The missing conserved phenylalanine or tryptophan at the end of this CDR3 makes a read error likely. The rearrangement links TRBV11-2 to TRBJ2-2; D is undetermined. Germline-derived CDR1 and CDR2 are SGHAT and FQNNGV. The CDR3 extends over 14 amino acids. As DNA, the CDR3 is TGTGTCAGCAGCACAGACTCGGACACCGGGGAGCTGTTTTTA. This translates into CVSSTDSDTGELFL.

With respect to this clonotype: A much larger clone lies a single base off, so this may be a read error. This chain connects TRBV5-4 to TRBJ2-5; either TRBD1 or TRBD2 may supply D (5 bases each). The CDR3 sequence is 15 residues long. Germline values: CDR1 SGHNT, CDR2 YYREEE (reference sequence). This chain's CDR3 is CANSSGRGNQGTQYF. The CDR3 DNA is TGTGCCAACAGCTCAGGACGAGGGAACCAGGGGACCCAGTACTTC.

At least ten counts were recorded for this clonotype. The CDR3 is CASSLTRSGSPLDNEQFF. The DNA for the CDR3 is TGCGCCAGCAGCTTGACTCGGAGCGGGAGCCCCCTAGACAATGAGCAGTTCTTC. The genes are TRBV5-1 and TRBJ2-1; 8 positions agree with TRBD2. The CDR3 totals 18 residues. The ends lost 1 base at V and 5 bases at J; junction bases unmatched: 14. Germline V gene lookup returns CDR1 SGHRS and CDR2 YFSETQ.

With regard to this clonotype: Without the conserved terminal phenylalanine or tryptophan, this CDR3 likely stems from a read error. The chain is built from TRBV29-1 and TRBJ2-1, with a possible D match to TRBD2 (6 bases). V lost 1 base and J 7 bases, leaving 17 bases between the germline ends. The CDR3 length is 15 residues. Germline V CDR1 and CDR2: SQVTM, ANQGSEA. CDR3 loop: CSVEGGIVMGNEQFL. CDR3 nucleotides: TGCAGCGTTGAAGGCGGGATTGTCATGGGGAATGAGCAGTTCCTC.

On this clonotype: Germline and junction disagree at one end, which may indicate a read error. V usage is TRBV11-2 and J usage is TRBJ2-7, with TRBD2 matching 14 bases. The germline gives CDR1 SGHAT, CDR2 FQNNGV. The CDR3 is 20 amino acids. DNA of the CDR3: TGTACCAGCAGCGCTATTTCCCGACTAGCGGGAGGGCAGAAACCCTACGAGCAGTGCTTC. Translation gives CTSSAISRLAGGQKPYEQCF.

The chain links TRBV20-1 to TRBJ2-5; D gene uncertain. Germline assignment: CDR1 DFQATT and CDR2 SNEGSKA (reference sequence). This CDR3 has 13 residues. Trimming stripped 7 bases from V and 0 bases from J, with 12 bases between. CDR3 DNA: TGCAGTGTCATAGGGCCCTACCAAGAGACCCAGTACTTC. It codes for CSVIGPYQETQYF.